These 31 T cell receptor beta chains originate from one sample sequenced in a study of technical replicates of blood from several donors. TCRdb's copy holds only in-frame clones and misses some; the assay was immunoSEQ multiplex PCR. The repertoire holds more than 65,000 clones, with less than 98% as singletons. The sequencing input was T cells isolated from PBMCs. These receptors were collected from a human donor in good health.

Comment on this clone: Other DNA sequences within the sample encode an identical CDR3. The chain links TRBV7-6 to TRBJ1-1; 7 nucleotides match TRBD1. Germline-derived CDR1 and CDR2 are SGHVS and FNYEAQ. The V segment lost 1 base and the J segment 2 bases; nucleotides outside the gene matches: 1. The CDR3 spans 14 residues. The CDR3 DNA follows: TGTGCCAGCAGCTTAGGACAGGGCAACACTGAAGCTTTCTTT. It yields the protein CASSLGQGNTEAFF.

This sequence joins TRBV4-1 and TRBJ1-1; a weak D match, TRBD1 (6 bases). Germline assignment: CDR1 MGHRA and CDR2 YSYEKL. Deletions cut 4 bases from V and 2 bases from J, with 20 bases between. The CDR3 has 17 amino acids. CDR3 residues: CASSRRAQGILNTEAFF. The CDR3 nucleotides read TGCGCCAGCAGCCGGCGAGCGCAGGGGATTTTAAACACTGAAGCTTTCTTT.

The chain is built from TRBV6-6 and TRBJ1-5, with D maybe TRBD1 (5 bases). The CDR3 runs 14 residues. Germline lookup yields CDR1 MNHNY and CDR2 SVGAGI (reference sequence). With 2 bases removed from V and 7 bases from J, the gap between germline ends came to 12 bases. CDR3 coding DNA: TGTGCCAGCAGTTACCGTGGGAGGGACCAGCCCCAGCATTTT. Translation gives CASSYRGRDQPQHF.

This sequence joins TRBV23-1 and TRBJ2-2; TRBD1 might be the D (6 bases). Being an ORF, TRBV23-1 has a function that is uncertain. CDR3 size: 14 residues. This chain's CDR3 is CAPTQGENTGELFF. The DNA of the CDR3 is TGCGCACCAACACAGGGTGAGAACACCGGGGAGCTGTTTTTT.

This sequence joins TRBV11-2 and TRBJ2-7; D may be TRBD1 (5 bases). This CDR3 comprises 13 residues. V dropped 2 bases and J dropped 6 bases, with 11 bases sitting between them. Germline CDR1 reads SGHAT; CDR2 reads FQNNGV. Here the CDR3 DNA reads TGTGCCAGCAGCTTACAGGGCAGGATCGAGCAGTACTTC. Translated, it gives CASSLQGRIEQYF.

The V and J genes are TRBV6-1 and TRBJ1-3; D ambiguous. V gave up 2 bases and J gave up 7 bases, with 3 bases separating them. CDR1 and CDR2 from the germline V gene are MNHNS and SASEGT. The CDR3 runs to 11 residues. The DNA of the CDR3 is TGTGCCAGCAGTGAACTTAACACCATATATTTT. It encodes CASSELNTIYF.

The CDR3 region has the DNA TGCAGCGTTGACCCCAGGGGGAACACTGAAGCTTTCTTT. Its protein product is CSVDPRGNTEAFF. V usage is TRBV29-1 and J usage is TRBJ1-1; the D gene is possibly TRBD1 (6 bases). The CDR3 is 13 residues long. Trimming cost V 3 bases and J 1 base, with 9 bases left between them. From germline, CDR1 is SQVTM and CDR2 ANQGSEA.

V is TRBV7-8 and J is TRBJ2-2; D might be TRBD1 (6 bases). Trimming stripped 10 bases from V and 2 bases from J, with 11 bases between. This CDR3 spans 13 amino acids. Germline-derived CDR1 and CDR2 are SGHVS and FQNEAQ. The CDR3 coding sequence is TGTGCCATTGACAGGCAAAACACCGGGGAGCTGTTTTTT. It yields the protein CAIDRQNTGELFF.

CDR3 residues: CAIQSTDTQYF. The DNA for the CDR3 is TGTGCCATCCAGAGCACAGATACGCAGTATTTT. V is TRBV10-3 and J is TRBJ2-3, with D unresolved. Trimming removed 8 bases from V and 0 bases from J, with 3 bases in between. The CDR3 runs to 11 residues. Germline V gene data show CDR1 as ENHRY and CDR2 as SYGVKD.

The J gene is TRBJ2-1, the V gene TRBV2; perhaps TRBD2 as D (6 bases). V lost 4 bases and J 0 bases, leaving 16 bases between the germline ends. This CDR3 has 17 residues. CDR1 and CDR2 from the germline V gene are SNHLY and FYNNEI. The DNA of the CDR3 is TGTGCCAGCAGTGTATTGTGGGACTCGAACTCCTACAATGAGCAGTTCTTC. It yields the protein CASSVLWDSNSYNEQFF. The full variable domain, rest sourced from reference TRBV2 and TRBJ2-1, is EPEVTQTPSHQVTQMGQEVILRCVPISNHLYFYWYRQILGQKVEFLVSFYNNEISEKSEIFDDQFSVERPDGSNFTLKIRSTKLEDSAMYFCASSVLWDSNSYNEQFFGPGTRLTVL.

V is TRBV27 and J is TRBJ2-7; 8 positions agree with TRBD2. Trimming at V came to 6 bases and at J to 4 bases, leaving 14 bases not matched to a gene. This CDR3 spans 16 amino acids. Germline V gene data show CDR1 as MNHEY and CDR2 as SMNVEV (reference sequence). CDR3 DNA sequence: TGTGCCAGCAGCATTAGTGCCGGGACTAGGGGGTACGAGCAGTACTTC. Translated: CASSISAGTRGYEQYF.

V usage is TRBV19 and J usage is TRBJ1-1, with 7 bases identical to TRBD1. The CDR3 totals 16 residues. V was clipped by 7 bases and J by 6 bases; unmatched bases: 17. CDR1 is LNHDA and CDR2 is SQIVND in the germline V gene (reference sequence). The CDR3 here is CASTKLDRLYNSEAFF. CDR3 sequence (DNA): TGTGCCAGTACGAAATTGGACAGGCTTTATAACTCTGAAGCTTTCTTT.

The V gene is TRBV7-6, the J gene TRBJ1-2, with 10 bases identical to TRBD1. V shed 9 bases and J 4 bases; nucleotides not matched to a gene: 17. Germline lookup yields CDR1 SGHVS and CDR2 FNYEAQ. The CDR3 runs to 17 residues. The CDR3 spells CASIGWDRGLRGYGYTF. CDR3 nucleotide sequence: TGTGCCAGTATAGGATGGGACAGGGGATTGCGGGGCTATGGCTACACCTTC.

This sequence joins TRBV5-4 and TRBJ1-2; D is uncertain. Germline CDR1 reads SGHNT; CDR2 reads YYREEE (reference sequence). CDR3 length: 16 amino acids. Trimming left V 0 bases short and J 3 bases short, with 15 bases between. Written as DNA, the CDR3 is TGTGCCAGCAGCTTGGGTGGCCGGGTGGATGACTATGGCTACACCTTC. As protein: CASSLGGRVDDYGYTF.

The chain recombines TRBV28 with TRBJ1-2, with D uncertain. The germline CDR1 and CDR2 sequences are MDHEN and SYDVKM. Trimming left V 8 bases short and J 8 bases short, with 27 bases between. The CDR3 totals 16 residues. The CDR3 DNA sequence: TGTGCCAGCTCCCTGAAGGGAGAAATCCTCCCTTACGGCTACACCTTC. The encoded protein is CASSLKGEILPYGYTF.

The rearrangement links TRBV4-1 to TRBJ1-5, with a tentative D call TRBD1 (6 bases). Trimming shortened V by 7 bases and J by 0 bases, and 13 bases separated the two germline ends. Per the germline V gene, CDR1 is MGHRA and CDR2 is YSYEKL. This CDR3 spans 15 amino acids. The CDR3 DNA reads TGCGCCAGCACAGACAGGCTGAATAGCAATCAGCCCCAGCATTTT. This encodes CASTDRLNSNQPQHF.

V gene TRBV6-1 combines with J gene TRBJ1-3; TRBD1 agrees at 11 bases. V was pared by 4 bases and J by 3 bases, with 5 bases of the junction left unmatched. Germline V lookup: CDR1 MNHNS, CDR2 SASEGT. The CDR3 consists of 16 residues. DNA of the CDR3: TGTGCCAGCAGTGGAGGACAGGGGGCGGGTGGAAACACCATATATTTT. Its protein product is CASSGGQGAGGNTIYF.

CDR3 coding DNA: TGCGCCAGCAGCCCGATTGACAGGGCCCCTAACTATGGCTACACCTTC. Residues: CASSPIDRAPNYGYTF. The chain combines TRBV4-3 with TRBJ1-2; TRBD1 agrees at 7 bases. Unmatched junction bases numbered 8, after V lost 4 bases and J lost 0 bases. This CDR3 has 16 amino acids. Per germline, CDR1 LGHNA and CDR2 YSLEER.

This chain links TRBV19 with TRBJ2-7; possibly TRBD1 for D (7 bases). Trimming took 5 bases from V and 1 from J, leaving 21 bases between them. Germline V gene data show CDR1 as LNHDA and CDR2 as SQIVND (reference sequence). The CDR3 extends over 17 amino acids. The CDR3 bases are TGTGCCAGTAGTTACAAGGCGGGACAGCTTTTTTCCTACGAGCAGTACTTC. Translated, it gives CASSYKAGQLFSYEQYF. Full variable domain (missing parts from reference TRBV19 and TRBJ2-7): DGGITQSPKYLFRKEGQNVTLSCEQNLNHDAMYWYRQDPGQGLRLIYYSQIVNDFQKGDIAEGYSVSREKKESFPLTVTSAQKNPTAFYLCASSYKAGQLFSYEQYFGPGTRLTVT.

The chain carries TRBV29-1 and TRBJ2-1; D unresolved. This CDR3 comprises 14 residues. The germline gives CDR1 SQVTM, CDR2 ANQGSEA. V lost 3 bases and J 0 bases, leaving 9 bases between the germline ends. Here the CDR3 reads CSVDELNSYNEQFF. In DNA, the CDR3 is TGCAGCGTTGATGAACTCAACTCCTACAATGAGCAGTTCTTC.

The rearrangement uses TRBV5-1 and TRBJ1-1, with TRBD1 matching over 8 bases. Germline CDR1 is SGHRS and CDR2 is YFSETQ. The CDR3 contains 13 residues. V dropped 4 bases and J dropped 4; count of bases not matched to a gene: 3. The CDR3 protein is CASSRDRGTEAFF. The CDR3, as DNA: TGCGCCAGCAGCCGTGACAGGGGCACTGAAGCTTTCTTT.

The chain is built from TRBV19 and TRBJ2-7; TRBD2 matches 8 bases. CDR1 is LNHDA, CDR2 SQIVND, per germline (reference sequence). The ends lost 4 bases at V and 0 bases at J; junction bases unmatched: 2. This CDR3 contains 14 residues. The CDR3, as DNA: TGTGCCAGTAGTAAAACTAGCGGCTCCTACGAGCAGTACTTC. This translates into CASSKTSGSYEQYF.

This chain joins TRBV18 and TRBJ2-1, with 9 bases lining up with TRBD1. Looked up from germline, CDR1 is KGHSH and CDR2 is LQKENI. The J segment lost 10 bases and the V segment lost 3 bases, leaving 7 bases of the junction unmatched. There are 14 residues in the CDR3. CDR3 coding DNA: TGTGCCAGCTCACCGTACAGGGGGCTCGACGAGCAGTTCTTC. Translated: CASSPYRGLDEQFF.

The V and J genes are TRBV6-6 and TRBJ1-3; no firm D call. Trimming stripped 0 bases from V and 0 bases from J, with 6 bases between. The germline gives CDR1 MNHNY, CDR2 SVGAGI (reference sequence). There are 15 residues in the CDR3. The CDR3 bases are TGTGCCAGCAGTTACTCCTCCGGCTCTGGAAACACCATATATTTT. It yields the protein CASSYSSGSGNTIYF.

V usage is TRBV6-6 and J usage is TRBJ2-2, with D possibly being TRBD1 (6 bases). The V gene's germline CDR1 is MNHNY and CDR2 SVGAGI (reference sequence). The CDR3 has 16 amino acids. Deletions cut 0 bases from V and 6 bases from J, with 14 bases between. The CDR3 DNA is TGTGCCAGCAGTTACTCTAGACAGGTGGGATCCGGGGAGCTGTTTTTT. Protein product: CASSYSRQVGSGELFF.

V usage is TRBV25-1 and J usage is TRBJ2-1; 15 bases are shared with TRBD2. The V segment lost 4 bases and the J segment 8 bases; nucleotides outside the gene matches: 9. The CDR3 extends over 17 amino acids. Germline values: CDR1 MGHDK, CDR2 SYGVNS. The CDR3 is CASSAVGLAGGTHEQFF. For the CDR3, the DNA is TGTGCCAGCAGTGCGGTGGGACTAGCGGGAGGAACTCATGAGCAGTTCTTC.

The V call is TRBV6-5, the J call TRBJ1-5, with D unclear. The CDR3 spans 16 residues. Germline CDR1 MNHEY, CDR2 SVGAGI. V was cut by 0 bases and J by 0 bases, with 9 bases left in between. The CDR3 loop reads CASSYSFGDSNQPQHF. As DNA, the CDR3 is TGTGCCAGCAGTTACTCTTTCGGTGATAGCAATCAGCCCCAGCATTTT.

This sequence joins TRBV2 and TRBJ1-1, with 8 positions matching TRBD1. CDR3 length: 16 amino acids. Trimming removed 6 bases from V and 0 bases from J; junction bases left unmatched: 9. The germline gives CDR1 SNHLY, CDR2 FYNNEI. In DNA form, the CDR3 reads TGTGCCAGCAGGGGCGAAGGGACAGGAATGAACACTGAAGCTTTCTTT. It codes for CASRGEGTGMNTEAFF.

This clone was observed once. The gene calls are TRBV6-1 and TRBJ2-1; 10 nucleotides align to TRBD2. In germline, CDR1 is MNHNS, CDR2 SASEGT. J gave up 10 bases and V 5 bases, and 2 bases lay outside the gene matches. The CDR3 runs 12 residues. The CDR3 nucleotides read TGTGCCAGCAGTACTAGCGGGGCAGAGCAGTTCTTC. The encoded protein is CASSTSGAEQFF.

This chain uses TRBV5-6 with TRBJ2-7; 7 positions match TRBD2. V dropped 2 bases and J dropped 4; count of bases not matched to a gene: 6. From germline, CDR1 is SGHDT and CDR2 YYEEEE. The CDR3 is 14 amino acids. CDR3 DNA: TGTGCCAGCAGCTTAGGACTAGAGGTATACGAGCAGTACTTC. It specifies CASSLGLEVYEQYF.

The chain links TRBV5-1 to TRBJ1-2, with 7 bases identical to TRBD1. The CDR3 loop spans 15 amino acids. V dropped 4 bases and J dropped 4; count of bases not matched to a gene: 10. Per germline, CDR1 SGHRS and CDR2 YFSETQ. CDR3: CASSPGDREAYGYTF. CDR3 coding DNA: TGCGCCAGCAGCCCGGGAGACAGGGAGGCCTATGGCTACACCTTC.